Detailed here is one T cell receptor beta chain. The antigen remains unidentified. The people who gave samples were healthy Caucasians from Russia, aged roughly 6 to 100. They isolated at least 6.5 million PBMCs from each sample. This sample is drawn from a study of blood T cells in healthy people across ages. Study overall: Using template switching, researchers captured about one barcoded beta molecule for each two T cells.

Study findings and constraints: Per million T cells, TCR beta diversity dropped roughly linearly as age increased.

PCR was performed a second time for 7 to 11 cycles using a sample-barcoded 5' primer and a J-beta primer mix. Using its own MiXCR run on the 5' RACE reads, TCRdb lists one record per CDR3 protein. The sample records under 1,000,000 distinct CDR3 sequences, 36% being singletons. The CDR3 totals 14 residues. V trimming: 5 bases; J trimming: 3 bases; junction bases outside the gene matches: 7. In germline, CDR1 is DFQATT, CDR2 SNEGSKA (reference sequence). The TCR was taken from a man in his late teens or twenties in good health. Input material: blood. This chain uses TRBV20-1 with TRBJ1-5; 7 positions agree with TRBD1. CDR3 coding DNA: TGCAGTGCTCTCCTTAGGGGGCTCAATCAGCCCCAGCATTTT. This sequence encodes CSALLRGLNQPQHF.